This T cell receptor beta chain emerged from a study of blood T cell repertoires in COVID-19. Authors' processing steps: Using reference gene primer amplification, nucleated cell counts were estimated. The method was immunoSEQ multiplex PCR; TCRdb's version includes in-frame clones alone and lacks a portion of them. From that table come the V and J calls and clone size; the DNA was used to work out D and trimming. The sample lists under 250,000 clones, more than 70% occurring once. The germline V gene has CDR1 SGHNT and CDR2 YYREEE (reference sequence). The germline V and J ends were trimmed by 4 bases and 1 base, with 11 bases remaining between them. This CDR3 comprises 14 residues.

The sequenced sample was peripheral blood. This receptor was taken from an elderly woman with COVID-19, enrolled during active disease. The V and J genes are TRBV5-4 and TRBJ2-5; tentatively, D is TRBD1 (6 bases). The CDR3 bases are TGTGCCAGCAGCCCCGGGACACTCCAAGAGACCCAGTACTTC. This codes for CASSPGTLQETQYF.